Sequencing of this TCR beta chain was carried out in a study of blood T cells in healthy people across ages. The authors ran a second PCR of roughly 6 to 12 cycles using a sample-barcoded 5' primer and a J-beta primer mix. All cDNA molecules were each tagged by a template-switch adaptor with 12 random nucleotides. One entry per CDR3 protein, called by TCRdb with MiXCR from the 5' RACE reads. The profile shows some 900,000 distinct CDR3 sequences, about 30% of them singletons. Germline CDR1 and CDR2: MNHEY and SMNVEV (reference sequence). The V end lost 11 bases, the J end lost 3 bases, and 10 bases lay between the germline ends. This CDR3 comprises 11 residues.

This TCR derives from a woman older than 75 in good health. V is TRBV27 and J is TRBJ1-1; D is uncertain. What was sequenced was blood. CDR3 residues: CAVGGYTEAFF. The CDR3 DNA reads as TGTGCCGTGGGAGGGTACACTGAAGCTTTCTTT.